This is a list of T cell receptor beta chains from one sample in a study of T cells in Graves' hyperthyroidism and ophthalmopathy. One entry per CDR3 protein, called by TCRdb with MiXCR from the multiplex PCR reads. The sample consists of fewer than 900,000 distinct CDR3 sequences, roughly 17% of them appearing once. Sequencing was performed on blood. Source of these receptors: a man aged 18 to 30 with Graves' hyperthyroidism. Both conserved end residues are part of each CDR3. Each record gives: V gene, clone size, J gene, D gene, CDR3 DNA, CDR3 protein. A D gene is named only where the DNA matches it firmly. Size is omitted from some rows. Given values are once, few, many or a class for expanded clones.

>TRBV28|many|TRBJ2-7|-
TGTGCCAGCAGGTTCCTCCCCGACGGCTCCTACGAGCAGTACTTC
CASRFLPDGSYEQYF
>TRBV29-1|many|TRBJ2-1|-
TGCAGCGTGCACAGGTACAATGAGCAGTTCTTC
CSVHRYNEQFF
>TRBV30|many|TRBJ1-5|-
TGTGCCTGGAGTGTACCAGAACAGGGAGGCGGTCAGCCCCAGCATTTT
CAWSVPEQGGGQPQHF
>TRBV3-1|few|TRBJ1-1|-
TGTGCCAGCAGCCTCGGGACGGTGAACTCTGAAGCTTTCTTT
CASSLGTVNSEAFF
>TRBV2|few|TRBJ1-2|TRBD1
TGTGCCAGCAGTCCGGGACAGGGGGCGAATGGCTACACCTTC
CASSPGQGANGYTF
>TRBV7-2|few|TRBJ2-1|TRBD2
TGTGCCAGCAGCTTAGAAGGGACTAGCGCCTACAATGAGCAGTTCTTC
CASSLEGTSAYNEQFF
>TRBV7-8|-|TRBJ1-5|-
TGTGCCAGCAGCTTAGTTGCGGGGACCCTGAGGGATCAGCCCCAGCATTTT
CASSLVAGTLRDQPQHF
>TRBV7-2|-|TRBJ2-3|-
TGTGCCAGCAGCTGGATGTCGGATACGCAGTATTTT
CASSWMSDTQYF
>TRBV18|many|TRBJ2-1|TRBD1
TGTGCCAGCTCACCGGACAGGGTAAATGAGCAGTTCTTC
CASSPDRVNEQFF
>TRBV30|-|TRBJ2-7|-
TGTGCCTGGAGTAAGGTGGCTTCCTACGAGCAGTACTTC
CAWSKVASYEQYF
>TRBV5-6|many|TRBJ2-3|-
TGTGCCAGCAGCTTGGAAGACGGAGCCACAGATACGCAGTATTTT
CASSLEDGATDTQYF
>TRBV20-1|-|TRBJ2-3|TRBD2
TGCAGTGCCCGTCGGGGCGACGGACTGGGACTAGCGGGAGAGACAGATACGCAGTATTTT
CSARRGDGLGLAGETDTQYF
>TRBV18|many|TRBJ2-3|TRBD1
TGTGCCAGCTCATCTCGACAGGGCAGCACAGGTACGCAGTATTTT
CASSSRQGSTGTQYF
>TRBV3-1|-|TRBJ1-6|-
TGTGCCAGCAGCCCCCGTCCGGGGGTGGATTCACCCCTCCACTTT
CASSPRPGVDSPLHF